This T cell receptor (beta chain) was identified in a study of cytomegalovirus exposure and HLA in healthy donors. The PCR contained 60 Vbeta and 13 Jbeta primers. Some clones are missing from TCRdb's copy, which holds only in-frame ones; the method was immunoSEQ multiplex PCR. The data show some 150,000 clones, with less than 85% seen just once and about 6.7% held by the top ten. The CDR3 sequence is 13 residues long. CDR1 and CDR2 from the germline V gene are MDHEN and SYDVKM. V dropped 8 bases and J dropped 6 bases, with 14 bases sitting between them. The sample taken for sequencing was PBMCs. The chain joins TRBV28 to TRBJ1-5, with D possibly TRBD1 on 5 matching bases. This receptor was obtained from a man over 45 in good health and CMV-seropositive. The CDR3 nucleotides are TGTGCCAGCGGCAAGGGACTAAGTCAGCCCCAGCATTTT. Translated: CASGKGLSQPQHF.